The clone carrying this T cell receptor beta chain appeared many times. This record belongs to a study of human T cells and chemical hapten exposure. The overall study: A patient group, mainly female, showed alopecia areata, totalis or universalis.

The time point here: pre-sensitization, week 0. Treatment noted: therapeutic diphenylcyclopropenone sensitization with weekly scalp DPC. TCRdb re-called the RACE reads with MiXCR, one entry per CDR3 protein. The table has 300,000 to 450,000 distinct CDR3 sequences, about 5% seen once; the top ten hold about 8.7%. This CDR3 contains 14 residues. The V end was cut by 7 bases, the J end by 0 bases, with 12 bases between. This TCR was sampled from a woman aged 18-29 years with alopecia areata. Some clones in this sample may be carry-over from other donors' samples. The material was whole blood, obtained in connection with sensitization to the hapten diphenylcyclopropenone (DPC). The chain combines TRBV12-3 or TRBV12-4 with TRBJ1-1; D unclear. In DNA, the CDR3 is TGTGCCAGCAAAAAGCTTGGCATGAACACTGAAGCTTTCTTT. Protein: CASKKLGMNTEAFF.